A selection of T cell receptor beta chains follows, all from one sample in a study of cytomegalovirus exposure and HLA in healthy donors. Sequenced by immunoSEQ multiplex PCR; TCRdb stores in-frame clones only, minus some. Among about 120,000 clones listed, more than 75% were seen once. Sequencing was carried out using PBMCs. The receptors were gathered from a woman aged 25 to 45 in good health and CMV-seronegative. Both conserved end residues are part of each CDR3. D genes are given only for firm matches. A clone size is listed for some rows: how often the clone was seen (once, few, many), or a class if it is expanded.

j_call	v_call	clone_size	d_call	cdr3_aa	cdr3_nt
TRBJ2-3	TRBV5-1	few	.	CASSLEFTDTQYF	TGCGCCAGCAGCTTAGAGTTTACAGATACGCAGTATTTT
TRBJ1-1	TRBV5-1	.	TRBD1	CASSWGQGNTEAFF	TGCGCCAGCAGCTGGGGACAGGGCAACACTGAAGCTTTCTTT
TRBJ1-1	TRBV27	.	.	CASSLTGANTEAFF	TGTGCCAGCAGTTTGACAGGAGCGAACACTGAAGCTTTCTTT
TRBJ2-2	TRBV5-1	many	.	CASSPRQSGNTGELFF	TGCGCCAGCAGCCCACGTCAGAGCGGGAACACCGGGGAGCTGTTTTTT
TRBJ1-1	TRBV5-1	.	.	CASSSQGNTEAFF	TGCGCCAGCAGCTCACAGGGGAACACTGAAGCTTTCTTT
TRBJ2-7	TRBV12-5	.	.	CASGLGFLPDRSSYEQYF	TGTGCTAGTGGTTTGGGGTTCCTTCCGGACAGATCATCCTACGAGCAGTACTTC
TRBJ2-7	TRBV12-5	.	TRBD2	CASGLVASGGRGEQYF	TGTGCTAGTGGTTTGGTGGCTAGCGGGGGCCGGGGCGAGCAGTACTTC
TRBJ1-2	TRBV4-3	.	TRBD1	CASSTGTGNYGYTF	TGCGCCAGCAGCACCGGGACAGGGAACTATGGCTACACCTTC
TRBJ2-3	TRBV5-1	.	TRBD1	CASSMTGASTDTQYF	TGCGCCAGCAGCATGACAGGGGCAAGCACAGATACGCAGTATTTT
TRBJ2-7	TRBV6-6	many	TRBD1	CASSQTGTAVGEQYF	TGTGCCAGCAGTCAGACCGGGACAGCGGTCGGCGAGCAGTACTTC
TRBJ2-3	TRBV11-2	.	TRBD2	CASSLGVSGVTDTQYF	TGTGCCAGCAGCTTGGGGGTTAGCGGGGTTACAGATACGCAGTATTTT
TRBJ2-1	TRBV11-2	many	TRBD2	CASSPLRRLAGGDEQFF	TGTGCCAGCAGCCCGCTCCGCAGGCTAGCGGGGGGTGATGAGCAGTTCTTC
TRBJ2-7	TRBV5-6	.	TRBD1	CASSFVQGVDEQYF	TGTGCCAGCAGCTTCGTCCAGGGGGTGGACGAGCAGTACTTC
TRBJ1-4	TRBV6-1	.	.	CASSGDFPTPEKLFF	TGTGCCAGCAGCGGGGACTTTCCCACTCCCGAAAAACTGTTTTTT
TRBJ2-7	TRBV5-1	.	.	CASSSSGLYEQYF	TGCGCCAGCAGCTCATCAGGGCTCTACGAGCAGTACTTC
TRBJ1-2	TRBV6-1	.	TRBD1	CASSLQGGWRGYTF	TGTGCCAGCAGCCTACAGGGGGGGTGGCGTGGCTACACCTTC
TRBJ1-1	TRBV19	.	TRBD1	CASRTGTGWNTEAFF	TGTGCCAGTAGAACCGGGACAGGGTGGAACACTGAAGCTTTCTTT
TRBJ1-3	TRBV1	.	.	CTSSADSAGNTIYF	TGCACCAGCAGCGCAGACAGTGCCGGAAACACCATATATTTT
TRBJ2-3	TRBV7-2	.	TRBD2	CASSLTSGGLSDTQYF	TGTGCCAGCAGCCTGACTAGCGGGGGGCTCTCAGATACGCAGTATTTT
TRBJ2-4	TRBV7-9	.	TRBD2	CASSPPRVSRGVAGNIQYF	TGTGCCAGCAGCCCACCGAGGGTCTCGCGGGGGGTAGCTGGGAACATTCAGTACTTC
TRBJ2-2	TRBV11-2	.	TRBD2	CASSSTSGEVLIGELFF	TGTGCCAGCAGCTCTACTAGCGGGGAAGTCCTGATCGGGGAGCTGTTTTTT
TRBJ2-7	TRBV21-1	.	.	CASSNPQGRYYEQYF	TGTGCCAGCAGCAACCCCCAGGGGAGATACTACGAGCAGTACTTC
TRBJ1-4	TRBV5-1	.	.	CASSPIRGNEKLFF	TGCGCCAGCAGCCCTATCCGGGGGAATGAAAAACTGTTTTTT
TRBJ2-5	TRBV2	.	TRBD2	CATLGLAVETQYF	TGTGCCACCTTAGGACTAGCGGTAGAGACCCAGTACTTC
TRBJ1-3	TRBV7-9	.	.	CASSLASGGAGNTIYF	TGTGCCAGCAGCTTAGCGTCCGGAGGGGCAGGAAACACCATATATTTT
TRBJ1-2	TRBV4-3	once	.	CASSQDRDNGYTF	TGCGCCAGCAGCCAAGATCGGGACAACGGCTACACCTTC
TRBJ1-6	TRBV7-9	.	TRBD1	CASSAPRQGNSPLHF	TGTGCCAGCAGCGCGCCGAGACAGGGGAACTCACCCCTCCACTTT